The clone carrying this T cell receptor beta chain appeared a single time. A much more abundant neighbour one base away suggests this may be a read error. The CDR3 length is 17 residues. The junction had 18 bases not matched to a gene; V was cut back by 5 bases and J by 7 bases. CDR1 is SEHNR and CDR2 is FQNEAQ in the germline V gene (reference sequence). TCRdb re-derived calls from the 5' RACE reads in MiXCR, one entry per CDR3 protein. The top ten hold approximately 4.5% of the sample, which has roughly 45,000 distinct CDR3 sequences, more than 20% seen once. The sorted Tregs were CD4+CD25+CD127-/low cells.

This TCR was recovered from a female donor with breast cancer. The sequenced sample was Tregs sorted from a lymph node. The chain combines TRBV7-9 with TRBJ2-5; 8 nucleotides align to TRBD2. For the CDR3, the DNA is TGTGCCAGCAGCAATTCGCGGGGCGGGAGGAGGAGAGGGACCCAGTACTTC. This translates into CASSNSRGGRRRGTQYF.